This TCR beta chain stems from a study of coeliac disease. Whole-study results and caveats: Active celiac intraepithelial and lamina propria samples had lower TRB and TRG clonality than control samples.

Profiling relied on immunoSEQ multiplex PCR, and the TCRdb table lists in-frame clones only, not all of them. The data hold around 9,000 clones, with under 70% observed a single time. Comment on this clone: Its antigen is still unknown.

The sample consisted of lamina propria lymphocytes from the gut. This clonotype was obtained from a woman aged 60-70 years with celiac disease.

DNA of the CDR3: TGTGCCAGCAGCGGGGACTCGACGGAGGGGCAGCCCCAGCATTTT. As protein: CASSGDSTEGQPQHF. The rearrangement links TRBV7-9 to TRBJ1-5; the D gene is possibly TRBD1 (5 bases). This CDR3 is built from 15 residues. Per germline, CDR1 SEHNR and CDR2 FQNEAQ (reference sequence). Trimming stripped 5 bases from V and 7 bases from J, with 18 bases between.